The source of this T cell receptor (beta chain) is a study of OX40 agonist ivuxolimab in advanced cancers. Regarding the research as a whole: Ivuxolimab was a fully human IgG2 agonistic monoclonal antibody targeting the costimulatory receptor OX40 (CD134). Intravenous ivuxolimab was administered to patients every 2 weeks at six dose levels: 0.01, 0.1, 0.3, 1.5, 3 and 10 mg/kg. Of the roughly 52 dose-escalation patients, hepatocellular carcinoma was present in around 20, melanoma in around 15, renal cell carcinoma in 9 and head and neck cancer in 9. In the dose-escalation cohort, 70% to 90% of patients were male, and the mean age was approximately 60 years with a range of roughly 20 to 79. Patients were allowed to have had prior anti-PD-1, anti-PD-L1 or anti-CTLA-4 therapy, and around two fifths of the dose-escalation patients had been treated with checkpoint inhibitors. Partial responses occurred in three dose-escalation patients, of whom one had hepatocellular carcinoma and two had cutaneous melanoma. Peripheral TCRbeta sequencing aimed to test whether ivuxolimab altered TCR sequence diversity and caused clonal T-cell expansion. The paper covers the monotherapy dose-escalation part of the phase I ivuxolimab trial, which included N of about 51 patients. General study outcomes and caveats: In the 0.1-3.0 mg/kg groups, partial responders had among the lowest normalized peripheral clonal expansion, particularly in CD8+ T cells. After ivuxolimab, CD8+ T cells had more expanded clones than CD4+ T cells on average. At doses of 0.1 to 3.0 mg/kg, clonal expansion of both CD4+ and CD8+ T cells in blood was seen between baseline and week 6. The antigen specificity of the clonally expanded peripheral T cells was not determined. Low levels of normalized T-cell clonal expansion were also seen in some nonresponding patients.

To sequence the TCRbeta CDR3 region, genomic DNA was isolated from the sorted cells. TCRbeta CDR3 regions were sequenced using the immunoSEQ Assay. TCRdb obtained this table from immuneACCESS and retained in-frame rearrangements with V and J assigned. These tables miss some clones; where compared with another copy, unresolved V genes account for less than half of the shortfall, and the remainder is unexplained. The table for this sample lists roughly 75,000 clones; around 83% of them were counted only once. The ten top clones hold about 0.73% of the sample. The trial excluded patients who had a history of autoimmune disease or were on systemic immunosuppression. Peripheral blood for TCR sequencing was drawn from every dose cohort at baseline, at cycle 4 day 1 and at cycle 7 day 1. Samples came from an open-label, multicenter, first-in-human phase I dose-escalation trial of ivuxolimab. The trial enrolled adults with locally advanced or metastatic head and neck squamous cell, hepatocellular, melanoma or renal cell carcinoma. Before TCR sequencing, CD4+ and CD8+ T cells were separately sorted from peripheral blood.

This clone turned up a few times. Its antigen remains unidentified. One base away there is no much larger clone; base qualities are not given. Sequencing was performed on CD4+ or CD8+ T cells sorted from blood, taken in a trial of the OX40 agonist ivuxolimab. This clonotype was sampled from an adult with an advanced solid tumor such as melanoma, head and neck, liver or kidney cancer.

The nucleotides are TGTGCCAGCACCGGATTGGGGGGGACCTACGAGCAGTACTTC. It translates as CASTGLGGTYEQYF. The V and J genes are TRBV11-2 and TRBJ2-7, with 7 bases in between that match TRBD2. CDR1 and CDR2 were assigned from the germline V gene as SGHAT and FQNNGV. V has 7 bases trimmed and J has 2 bases trimmed; junction bases matching no gene number 8. The CDR3 spans 14 residues, from the cysteine through the phenylalanine. CDR3 DNA only is kept here, 42 bases in frame from base 1.